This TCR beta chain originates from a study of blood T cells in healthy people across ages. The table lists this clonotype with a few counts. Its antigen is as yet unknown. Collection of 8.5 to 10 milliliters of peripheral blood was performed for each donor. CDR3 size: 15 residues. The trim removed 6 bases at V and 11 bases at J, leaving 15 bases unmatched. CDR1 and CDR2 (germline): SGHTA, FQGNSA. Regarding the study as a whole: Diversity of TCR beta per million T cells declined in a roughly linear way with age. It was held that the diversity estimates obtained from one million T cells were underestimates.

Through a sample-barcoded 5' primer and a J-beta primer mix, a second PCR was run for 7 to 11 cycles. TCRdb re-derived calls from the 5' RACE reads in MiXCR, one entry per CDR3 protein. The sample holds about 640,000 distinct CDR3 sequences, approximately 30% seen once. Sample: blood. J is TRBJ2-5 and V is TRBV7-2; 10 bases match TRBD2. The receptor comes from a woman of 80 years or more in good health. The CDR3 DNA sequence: TGTGCCAGCAGATCTAGCGGGGGCCTTCGGAATGCGCAGTACTTC. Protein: CASRSSGGLRNAQYF.